The next 20 T cell receptor beta chains were all read from a single sample in a study of CD8 T cells in Susac syndrome. RNA was extracted with the RNeasy kit, and a quantity of roughly 0.5 to 1 ug was reverse transcribed using random hexamers. TCRdb reanalysed the immunoSEQ multiplex PCR reads using MiXCR and keeps one entry per CDR3 protein. Of more than 150,000 distinct CDR3 sequences listed, under 97% are singletons. The sample taken for sequencing was CD4+ T cells from PBMCs. The receptor set was obtained from a human donor with Susac syndrome.

The CDR3 DNA reads as TGTGCCAGCAGCTTTGGGACTTCCCCTAGCACAGATACGCAGTATTTT. The encoded protein is CASSFGTSPSTDTQYF. The rearrangement uses TRBV12-3 or TRBV12-4 and TRBJ2-3; D perhaps matches TRBD2 (6 bases). The V gene lost 6 bases and the J gene lost 0 bases, with 16 bases spanning the gap. The CDR3 consists of 16 residues.

The rearrangement links TRBV9 to TRBJ2-5; a possible D gene is TRBD1 (6 bases). Per the germline V gene, CDR1 is SGDLS and CDR2 is YYNGEE. This CDR3 contains 13 residues. The V gene lost 0 bases and the J gene lost 8 bases, with 11 bases spanning the gap. The chain's CDR3 is CASSVGTGTTQYF. CDR3 DNA sequence: TGTGCCAGCAGCGTAGGAACAGGGACCACCCAGTACTTC.

The rearrangement uses TRBV19 and TRBJ2-7; possibly TRBD1 for D (6 bases). CDR3 length: 13 residues. In germline, CDR1 is LNHDA, CDR2 SQIVND (reference sequence). Trimming stripped 5 bases from V and 3 bases from J, with 11 bases between. The CDR3 sequence is CASSSPGDYEQYF. The CDR3 DNA reads TGTGCCAGTAGTTCCCCAGGGGACTACGAGCAGTACTTC.

CDR3 sequence: CSAKSPLEFYGYTF. The CDR3 DNA reads TGCAGTGCGAAATCGCCTCTCGAGTTCTATGGCTACACCTTC. The rearrangement uses TRBV20-1 and TRBJ1-2, with D unresolved. The CDR3 contains 14 residues. Trimming cost V 6 bases and J 4 bases, with 18 bases left between them. In germline, CDR1 is DFQATT, CDR2 SNEGSKA (reference sequence).

This chain links TRBV7-2 with TRBJ1-5; D not certain. The CDR3 has 13 residues. Germline V gives CDR1 SGHTA, CDR2 FQGNSA. Trimming shortened V by 2 bases and J by 4 bases, and 6 bases separated the two germline ends. The CDR3 nucleotides read TGTGCCAGCAGCTTATACGGGAATCAGCCCCAGCATTTT. Translating gives CASSLYGNQPQHF.

The CDR3 sequence is CAWNQRNTEAFF. The DNA for the CDR3 is TGTGCCTGGAACCAAAGGAACACTGAAGCTTTCTTT. The chain employs TRBV30 and TRBJ1-1; no clear D gene. The V gene's germline CDR1 is GTSNPN and CDR2 SVGIG (reference sequence). The CDR3 has 12 residues. V was shortened by 4 bases and J by 1 base, with 7 bases between the two germline ends.

The rearrangement joins TRBV30 to TRBJ2-7; 12 positions agree with TRBD2. Germline-derived CDR1 and CDR2 are GTSNPN and SVGIG (reference sequence). The V segment lost 2 bases and the J segment 7 bases; nucleotides outside the gene matches: 6. This CDR3 spans 14 amino acids. CDR3 amino acids: CAWSTSGGPGEQYF. The CDR3 DNA sequence: TGTGCCTGGAGTACTAGCGGGGGGCCGGGGGAGCAGTACTTC.

The chain combines TRBV20-1 with TRBJ2-5; D is ambiguous. V lost 5 bases, J lost 5 bases, and 15 bases lay in between. CDR1 is DFQATT, CDR2 SNEGSKA, per germline (reference sequence). The CDR3 is 13 residues long. The CDR3 bases are TGCAGTGCTCCTGAAGGCCGGCGGGAGACCCAGTACTTC. Amino acids: CSAPEGRRETQYF.

This chain connects TRBV7-9 to TRBJ2-5; 9 bases are shared with TRBD1. The CDR3 has 14 residues. Germline V gives CDR1 SEHNR, CDR2 FQNEAQ (reference sequence). After removal of 4 bases from V and 5 bases from J, the junction contained 5 bases not matched to a gene. The CDR3 spells CASSSVQGAETQYF. CDR3 nucleotide sequence: TGTGCCAGCAGCTCAGTACAGGGGGCGGAGACCCAGTACTTC.

This sequence joins TRBV9 and TRBJ1-2; D unresolved. V was pared by 0 bases and J by 5 bases, with 8 bases between. Germline V lookup: CDR1 SGDLS, CDR2 YYNGEE. The CDR3 spans 13 residues. CDR3 nucleotide sequence: TGTGCCAGCAGCGTAGGTGTGGAGTATGGCTACACCTTC. Its protein is CASSVGVEYGYTF.

V is TRBV2 and J is TRBJ2-5, with D hard to call. Germline V gene lookup returns CDR1 SNHLY and CDR2 FYNNEI. Trimming left V 3 bases short and J 1 base short, with 9 bases between. The CDR3 covers 14 residues. CDR3 residues: CASSDKTTQETQYF. CDR3 nucleotides: TGTGCCAGCAGTGATAAGACAACCCAAGAGACCCAGTACTTC.

The chain uses TRBV19 and TRBJ2-1; TRBD1 is a possible D gene (5 bases). The CDR3 has 15 amino acids. CDR1 is LNHDA and CDR2 is SQIVND in the germline V gene (reference sequence). V lost 6 bases, J lost 2 bases, and 14 bases lay in between. The CDR3 here is CASSARVFTYNEQFF. The CDR3 bases are TGTGCCAGTAGCGCCAGGGTATTCACCTACAATGAGCAGTTCTTC.

The V gene is TRBV20-1, the J gene TRBJ2-7; TRBD1 aligns across 8 bases. CDR1 and CDR2 (germline): DFQATT, SNEGSKA (reference sequence). The CDR3 loop spans 14 amino acids. With V trimmed by 1 base and J by 2 bases, 4 bases remained unmatched. The CDR3 DNA sequence: TGCAGTGCTAGAGGTCCGGGACAGGCCTACGAGCAGTACTTC. Its protein is CSARGPGQAYEQYF.

This chain joins TRBV7-3 and TRBJ2-3; no reliable D call. The CDR3 has 13 residues. Germline V lookup: CDR1 SGHTA, CDR2 FQGTGA. V lost 5 bases and J 7 bases, leaving 13 bases between the germline ends. In nucleotides, the CDR3 is TGTGCCAGCAGCCCCCCCAGTTCTAATACGCAGTATTTT. Translating it yields CASSPPSSNTQYF. Looking up the rest from reference TRBV7-3 and TRBJ2-3 gives the full variable domain: GAGVSQTPSNKVTEKGKYVELRCDPISGHTALYWYRQSLGQGPEFLIYFQGTGAADDSGLPNDRFFAVRPEGSVSTLKIQRTERGDSAVYLCASSPPSSNTQYFGPGTRLTVL.

This clonotype was counted once. This chain joins TRBV18 and TRBJ1-2; 7 bases map to TRBD1. V lost 2 bases, J lost 4 bases, and 4 bases stayed unmatched. This CDR3 has 14 residues. Germline V lookup: CDR1 KGHSH, CDR2 LQKENI. The DNA for the CDR3 is TGTGCCAGCTCACCAGACAGGGAGACCTATGGCTACACCTTC. This encodes CASSPDRETYGYTF.

V usage is TRBV29-1 and J usage is TRBJ2-3; D remains unclear. Trimming removed 4 bases at V and 14 bases at J, with 16 bases between. The CDR3 has 11 amino acids. Germline CDR1 and CDR2: SQVTM and ANQGSEA. The DNA for the CDR3 is TGCAGCGTTGGGGGATTAGATACCGCGTATTTT. Its translation: CSVGGLDTAYF.

The chain is built from TRBV30 and TRBJ1-5; D is unresolved. The CDR3 contains 12 residues. The V end lost 1 base, the J end lost 5 bases, and 6 bases lay between the germline ends. Germline V gene sequence: CDR1 GTSNPN, CDR2 SVGIG (reference sequence). CDR3 in DNA: TGTGCCTGGAGTGAGAGGTATCAGCCCCAGCATTTT. Translated, it gives CAWSERYQPQHF.

The chain combines TRBV20-1 with TRBJ1-1; 8 bases are a match to TRBD1. Germline loops: CDR1 DFQATT, CDR2 SNEGSKA (reference sequence). This CDR3 comprises 14 residues. Trimming removed 6 bases from V and 3 bases from J; junction bases left unmatched: 9. The DNA of the CDR3 is TGCAGTGCACAGCAGGGGGCTGGGGACACTGAAGCTTTCTTT. It translates to CSAQQGAGDTEAFF.

The CDR3, as DNA: TGCAGTGCCGGCGGGAATGGGAGACTGCAGCCAAACTATGGCTACACCTTC. It codes for CSAGGNGRLQPNYGYTF. The chain recombines TRBV20-1 with TRBJ1-2; D gene ambiguous. CDR1 and CDR2 from the germline V gene are DFQATT and SNEGSKA (reference sequence). The CDR3 spans 17 residues. The V end lost 6 bases, the J end lost 2 bases, and 25 bases lay between the germline ends.

The chain has TRBV5-8 and TRBJ1-5, with unresolved D. Germline V lookup: CDR1 SGHTS, CDR2 YDEGEE. There are 13 residues in the CDR3. V was cut by 0 bases and J by 6 bases, with 7 bases left in between. The CDR3 coding sequence is TGTGCCAGCAGCTTGGCCATATTTCAGCCCCAGCATTTT. Its protein is CASSLAIFQPQHF.